The rows below give T cell receptor beta chains drawn from one sample of a study of CD8+CD57+ T cells in acquired aplastic anemia. TCRdb passed the reads through MiXCR, listing each CDR3 protein once. The table records more than 150,000 distinct CDR3 sequences, roughly 64% of them present only once. The sample consisted of sorted CD4+, CD8+, or CD8+CD57+ T cells (not recorded which) from PBMCs. The source is a human donor with severe aplastic anemia or a healthy control (not recorded which). CDR3s include the opening cysteine and the closing phenylalanine or tryptophan. The D gene is left open where the match is weak. A row's size may be missing; if present it is once, few, many or a size class.

-	-	TRBJ2-5	TRBV7-7	15	TGTGCCAGCAGCTCCGGCAGGGTATGGCAAGAGACCCAGTACTTC	CASSSGRVWQETQYF
-	-	TRBJ1-2	TRBV12-3/TRBV12-4	14	TGTGCCAGCAGCGTCCCGAGGATTAACTATGGCTACACCTTC	CASSVPRINYGYTF
many	-	TRBJ2-3	TRBV12-3/TRBV12-4	13	TGTGCCAGCAGTCCAGCTAGCACAGATACGCAGTATTTT	CASSPASTDTQYF
-	TRBD1	TRBJ2-7	TRBV5-1	13	TGCGCCAGCAGCTTGGTCAGGGGGCTCGAGCAGTACTTC	CASSLVRGLEQYF
few	-	TRBJ1-2	TRBV2	15	TGTGCCAGCAGTGTCACAGCTGCCGGTAACTATGGCTACACCTTC	CASSVTAAGNYGYTF
few	-	TRBJ1-1	TRBV29-1	14	TGCAGCGTGGGAATCAGGGGTCTGAACACTGAAGCTTTCTTT	CSVGIRGLNTEAFF
once	-	TRBJ1-3	TRBV20-1	12	TGCAGTGCTGAGGGGGCTGGAAACACCATATATTTT	CSAEGAGNTIYF
once	-	TRBJ1-1	TRBV7-2	14	TGTGCCAGCAGCTTATTGGGGGAGAACACTGAAGCTTTCTTT	CASSLLGENTEAFF
-	-	TRBJ2-5	TRBV7-3	13	TGTGCCAGCAGCTTAAGCCTGGGGGAGACCCAGTACTTC	CASSLSLGETQYF
once	TRBD1	TRBJ2-7	TRBV20-1	13	TGCAGTGCTCATGACAGGGTAGCCTACGAGCAGTACTTC	CSAHDRVAYEQYF
many	-	TRBJ2-1	TRBV7-3	15	TGTGCCAGCAGCTTGACTTTGAGCTCCTACAATGAGCAGTTCTTC	CASSLTLSSYNEQFF
-	-	TRBJ2-1	TRBV10-1	12	TGCGCCGGGGGGGCATGCTACAATGAGCAGTTCTTC	CAGGACYNEQFF
-	TRBD1	TRBJ1-4	TRBV10-3	18	TGTGCCAGCACCCTTGTTGGGACAGGGAGTTTTACTAATGAAAAACTGTTTTTT	CASTLVGTGSFTNEKLFF
-	-	TRBJ2-1	TRBV7-9	14	TGTGCCAGCAGCCAAGGGGGGATGTACAATGAGCAGTTCTTC	CASSQGGMYNEQFF
-	TRBD1	TRBJ2-7	TRBV7-9	15	TGTGCCAGCAGCTTGTCGGGACAGGGATCCTACGAGCAGTACTTC	CASSLSGQGSYEQYF
few	TRBD2	TRBJ2-7	TRBV7-8	15	TGTGCCAGCAGCTTAGGTAGCGGGATAACCTACGAGCAGTACTTC	CASSLGSGITYEQYF
-	-	TRBJ1-1	TRBV6-6	13	TGTGCCAGCAGGAAGACAGGTAACACTGAAGCTTTCTTT	CASRKTGNTEAFF
-	-	TRBJ1-2	TRBV6-6	13	TGTGCCAGCAGTGAACAGGGCGAGTATGGCTACACCTTC	CASSEQGEYGYTF
-	TRBD1	TRBJ2-1	TRBV29-1	13	TGCAGCGTTGAAACAGGGGGTAACAATGAGCAGTTCTTC	CSVETGGNNEQFF
many	TRBD2	TRBJ2-3	TRBV5-6	16	TGTGCCAGCAGCTTGCAACTAGCGGGGCTAACAGATACGCAGTATTTT	CASSLQLAGLTDTQYF
many	TRBD1	TRBJ1-2	TRBV15	15	TGTGCCACCAGCTCCTTACAGGGGCTTAGCTATGGCTACACCTTC	CATSSLQGLSYGYTF
-	-	TRBJ2-2	TRBV7-9	15	TGTGCCAGCAGCGCAACTCTAGGGAACACCGGGGAGCTGTTTTTT	CASSATLGNTGELFF
-	TRBD1	TRBJ2-1	TRBV6-5	15	TGTGCCAGCAGTCAAGGACAGGGGTCCTACAATGAGCAGTTCTTC	CASSQGQGSYNEQFF
-	-	TRBJ1-2	TRBV10-3	14	TGTGCCATCAGTGAGCGGGGTATCGGGTATGGCTACACCTTC	CAISERGIGYGYTF